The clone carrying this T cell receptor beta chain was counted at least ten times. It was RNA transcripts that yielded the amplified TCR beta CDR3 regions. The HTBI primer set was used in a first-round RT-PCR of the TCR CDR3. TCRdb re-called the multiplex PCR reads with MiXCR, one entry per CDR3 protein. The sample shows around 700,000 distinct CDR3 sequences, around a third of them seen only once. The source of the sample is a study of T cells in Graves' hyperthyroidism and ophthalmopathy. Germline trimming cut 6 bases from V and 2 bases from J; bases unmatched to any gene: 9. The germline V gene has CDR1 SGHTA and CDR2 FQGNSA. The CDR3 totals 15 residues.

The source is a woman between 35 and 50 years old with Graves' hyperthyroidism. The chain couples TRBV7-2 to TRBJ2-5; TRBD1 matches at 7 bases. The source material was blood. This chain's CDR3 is CASSRDSGLQETQYF. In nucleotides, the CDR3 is TGTGCCAGCAGTCGGGACAGTGGTTTGCAAGAGACCCAGTACTTC.